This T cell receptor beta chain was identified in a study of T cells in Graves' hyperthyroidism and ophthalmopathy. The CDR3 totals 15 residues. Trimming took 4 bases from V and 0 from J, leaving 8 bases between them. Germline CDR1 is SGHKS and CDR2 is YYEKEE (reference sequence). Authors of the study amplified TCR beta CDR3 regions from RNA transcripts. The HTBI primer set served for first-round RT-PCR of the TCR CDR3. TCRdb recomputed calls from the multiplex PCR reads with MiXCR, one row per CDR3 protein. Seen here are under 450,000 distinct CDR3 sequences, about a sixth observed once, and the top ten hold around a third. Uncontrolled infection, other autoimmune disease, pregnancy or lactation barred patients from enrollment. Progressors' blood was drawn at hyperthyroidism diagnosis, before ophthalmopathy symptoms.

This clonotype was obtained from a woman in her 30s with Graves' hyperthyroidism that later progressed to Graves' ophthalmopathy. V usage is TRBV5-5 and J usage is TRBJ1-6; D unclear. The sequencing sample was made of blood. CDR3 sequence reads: CASSEMSSYNSPLHF. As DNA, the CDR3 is TGTGCCAGCAGCGAGATGAGCTCCTATAATTCACCCCTCCACTTT.